The 24 T cell receptor beta chains below come from one sample, sequenced in a study of cytomegalovirus exposure and HLA in healthy donors. PCR primers comprised 60 Vbeta and 13 Jbeta primers. The protocol was immunoSEQ multiplex PCR, while the TCRdb copy is restricted to in-frame clones and leaves out a portion. The sample includes about 200,000 clones, 80% of them seen just once. Sequenced: PBMCs. The receptor source for this set is a woman aged 40 to 50 in good health and CMV-seronegative.

The rearrangement links TRBV4-1 to TRBJ2-7; a weak D match, TRBD2 (6 bases). Germline CDR1 reads MGHRA; CDR2 reads YSYEKL. Trimming shortened V by 0 bases and J by 1 base, and 10 bases separated the two germline ends. The CDR3 spans 15 residues. The CDR3 here is CASSQDRRGSYEQYV. As DNA, the CDR3 is TGCGCCAGCAGCCAAGATCGGCGGGGATCCTACGAGCAGTACGTC.

The gene calls are TRBV5-4 and TRBJ2-7; 10 bases are a match to TRBD1. This CDR3 spans 14 amino acids. Germline V gene data show CDR1 as SGHNT and CDR2 as YYREEE (reference sequence). V shed 4 bases and J 4 bases; nucleotides not matched to a gene: 5. The CDR3 DNA sequence: TGTGCCAGCAGCCCGAGACAGGGGGCATACGAGCAGTACTTC. Translation gives CASSPRQGAYEQYF.

V gene TRBV5-4 combines with J gene TRBJ1-1; possible D gene TRBD1, 5 bases. Germline CDR1 SGHNT, CDR2 YYREEE (reference sequence). The CDR3 is made up of 14 amino acids. V lost 9 bases to trimming and J lost 1 base, with 16 bases between them. The DNA of the CDR3 is TGTGCCACAACCGAACAGGTTCAGAACACTGAAGCTTTCTTT. Protein product: CATTEQVQNTEAFF.

V is TRBV12-5 and J is TRBJ1-2; no clear D. The CDR3 loop spans 14 amino acids. V lost 7 bases, J lost 8 bases, and 20 bases lay in between. Germline V CDR1 and CDR2: LGHNT, FRNRAP. The CDR3 reads CASALTGSQGGYTF. The CDR3 DNA is TGTGCTAGTGCCCTAACCGGGAGCCAAGGGGGCTACACCTTC.

The genes are TRBV7-3 and TRBJ1-1; D is ambiguous. The CDR3 contains 15 residues. The ends were cut back, 4 bases at V and 3 bases at J, with 15 bases in the middle. Looked up from germline, CDR1 is SGHTA and CDR2 is FQGTGA. The CDR3 bases are TGTGCCAGCAGCTCTGGACGCGGGAGTGACACTGAAGCTTTCTTT. Its protein is CASSSGRGSDTEAFF.

The CDR3: CASSPLEISTDTQYF. The CDR3 DNA sequence: TGTGCCAGTAGTCCACTAGAGATCAGCACAGATACGCAGTATTTT. V gene TRBV19 combines with J gene TRBJ2-3, with a tentative D call TRBD2 (5 bases). Trimming left V 5 bases short and J 0 bases short, with 12 bases between. The CDR3 spans 15 residues. Germline CDR1 LNHDA, CDR2 SQIVND (reference sequence).

The chain employs TRBV7-2 and TRBJ2-4; tentative D call: TRBD1 (6 bases). This CDR3 contains 16 residues. V was cut by 5 bases and J by 1 base, with 15 bases left in between. Per germline, CDR1 SGHTA and CDR2 FQGNSA. CDR3 coding DNA: TGTGCCAGCAGCCTTCACAGGGTAGTGGCCAAAAACATTCAGTACTTC. Its protein is CASSLHRVVAKNIQYF.

The chain is built from TRBV19 and TRBJ1-5; 11 nucleotides align to TRBD1. Trimming took 6 bases from V and 0 from J; bases not matched to a gene: 7. This CDR3 is built from 17 residues. Germline V gives CDR1 LNHDA, CDR2 SQIVND (reference sequence). The CDR3: CASRGTGGPYSNQPQHF. The DNA of the CDR3 is TGTGCCAGTAGAGGGACAGGGGGACCATATAGCAATCAGCCCCAGCATTTT.

The V gene is TRBV19, the J gene TRBJ1-5; D is perhaps TRBD1 (6 bases). Germline loops: CDR1 LNHDA, CDR2 SQIVND (reference sequence). This CDR3 spans 14 amino acids. V was pared by 7 bases and J by 1 base, with 11 bases between. This CDR3 reads CASTQGLSNQPQHF. As DNA, the CDR3 is TGTGCCAGTACTCAGGGGCTCAGCAATCAGCCCCAGCATTTT.

The chain has TRBV6-5 and TRBJ1-1; 8 bases align to TRBD1. The CDR3 covers 14 residues. V was pared by 5 bases and J by 0 bases, with 2 bases of the junction left unmatched. CDR1 is MNHEY and CDR2 is SVGAGI in the germline V gene. CDR3 bases: TGTGCCAGCAGTCCAGGGGGCTTGAACACTGAAGCTTTCTTT. This gives the protein CASSPGGLNTEAFF.

This chain links TRBV4-3 with TRBJ2-7; 9 bases agree with TRBD1. The germline gives CDR1 LGHNA, CDR2 YSLEER. CDR3 size: 17 residues. Germline trimming cut 0 bases from V and 2 bases from J; bases unmatched to any gene: 8. The CDR3 reads CASSQETGQGLPYEQYF. The CDR3 DNA sequence: TGCGCCAGCAGCCAAGAAACGGGACAGGGACTTCCCTACGAGCAGTACTTC.

The V call is TRBV11-2, the J call TRBJ2-1, with 7 positions matching TRBD1. Looked up from germline, CDR1 is SGHAT and CDR2 is FQNNGV. The CDR3 consists of 15 residues. With V trimmed by 5 bases and J by 4 bases, 8 bases remained unmatched. CDR3 DNA sequence: TGTGCCAGCAGCCACCCGGGACAGCATTACAATGAGCAGTTCTTC. As protein: CASSHPGQHYNEQFF.

The chain combines TRBV30 with TRBJ1-2; possibly TRBD1 for D (5 bases). CDR3 length: 13 amino acids. Germline-derived CDR1 and CDR2 are GTSNPN and SVGIG (reference sequence). The V end was cut by 2 bases, the J end by 6 bases, with 13 bases between. CDR3 region: CAWSHQGLDGYTF. In nucleotides, the CDR3 is TGTGCCTGGAGTCATCAGGGTTTGGATGGCTACACCTTC.

V and J are TRBV27 and TRBJ2-3; no firm D call. Germline CDR1 is MNHEY and CDR2 is SMNVEV (reference sequence). Trimming stripped 5 bases from V and 1 base from J, with 19 bases between. The CDR3 consists of 17 residues. CDR3 region: CASSASRVKVGTDTQYF. CDR3 in DNA: TGTGCCAGCAGTGCAAGTAGAGTTAAAGTTGGCACAGATACGCAGTATTTT.

The chain has TRBV27 and TRBJ1-5; D gene unclear. Per germline, CDR1 MNHEY and CDR2 SMNVEV (reference sequence). The ends were cut back, 5 bases at V and 1 base at J, with 9 bases in the middle. CDR3 length: 14 amino acids. The CDR3, as DNA: TGTGCCAGCAGTCCAACAGAGAGCAATCAGCCCCAGCATTTT. Translation gives CASSPTESNQPQHF.

This chain uses TRBV27 with TRBJ2-7, with 8 positions matching TRBD1. This CDR3 contains 17 residues. Germline-derived CDR1 and CDR2 are MNHEY and SMNVEV (reference sequence). V shed 2 bases and J 3 bases; nucleotides not matched to a gene: 12. This CDR3 is CASSLRPGGIDHYEQYF. CDR3 DNA: TGTGCCAGCAGTTTAAGGCCAGGGGGCATTGATCACTACGAGCAGTACTTC.

The chain recombines TRBV7-9 with TRBJ2-5; 9 bases map to TRBD1. The junction had 11 bases not matched to a gene; V was cut back by 5 bases and J by 7 bases. The CDR3 has 15 residues. The germline gives CDR1 SEHNR, CDR2 FQNEAQ (reference sequence). The CDR3 here is CASSNGQGQGGTQYF. CDR3 DNA sequence: TGTGCCAGCAGCAATGGACAGGGGCAAGGGGGGACCCAGTACTTC.

The rearrangement joins TRBV6-5 to TRBJ1-1; D is ambiguous. The CDR3 covers 13 residues. Trimming left V 0 bases short and J 7 bases short, with 9 bases between. Per germline, CDR1 MNHEY and CDR2 SVGAGI. In nucleotides, the CDR3 is TGTGCCAGCAGTTACTCTGGAGAGAATGAAGCTTTCTTT. This codes for CASSYSGENEAFF.

The chain recombines TRBV6-6 with TRBJ2-1, with 8 bases matching TRBD2. Germline CDR1 MNHNY, CDR2 SVGAGI (reference sequence). V lost 1 base, J lost 0 bases, and 2 bases stayed unmatched. The CDR3 extends over 16 amino acids. CDR3 in DNA: TGTGCCAGCAGTTACTTGGGACTAGGCTCCTACAATGAGCAGTTCTTC. Residues: CASSYLGLGSYNEQFF.

The chain carries TRBV11-2 and TRBJ2-5; 10 bases align to TRBD1. Germline CDR1 and CDR2: SGHAT and FQNNGV. The CDR3 has 16 amino acids. The V and J ends lost 3 bases and 4 bases, in that order; junction bases with no gene match: 8. The CDR3 loop is CASSFSGTGALETQYF. The CDR3 region has the DNA TGTGCCAGCAGCTTCTCCGGGACAGGGGCTTTAGAGACCCAGTACTTC.

This clone was counted once. J is TRBJ2-7 and V is TRBV9, with a weak D call TRBD2 (6 bases). Germline V gene data show CDR1 as SGDLS and CDR2 as YYNGEE. CDR3 length equals 15 residues. Trimming stripped 3 bases from V and 6 bases from J, with 19 bases between. The CDR3 nucleotides read TGTGCCAGCAGCGCCTTAAGGGAGGTCCGATGCGAGCAGTACTTC. It translates to CASSALREVRCEQYF.

The rearrangement uses TRBV6-5 and TRBJ1-2; a weak D match, TRBD1 (6 bases). Germline lookup yields CDR1 MNHEY and CDR2 SVGAGI. This CDR3 spans 13 amino acids. V was cut by 6 bases and J by 5 bases, with 13 bases left in between. The CDR3 sequence: CASRPDSLYGYTF. The CDR3 nucleotides read TGTGCCAGCAGGCCGGACAGCTTATATGGCTACACCTTC.

The rearrangement uses TRBV4-2 and TRBJ1-1; no definite D call. CDR1 LGHNA and CDR2 YNFKEQ come from the germline V gene. The CDR3 contains 13 residues. Trimming left V 1 base short and J 8 bases short, with 11 bases between. The CDR3 nucleotides read TGTGCCAGCAGCCAAGCCGCGGCTCGGGAAGCTTTCTTT. This codes for CASSQAAAREAFF.

This rearrangement joins TRBV11-3 to TRBJ1-4; perhaps TRBD1 as D (6 bases). This CDR3 has 13 amino acids. From germline, CDR1 is SGHNT and CDR2 YENEEA. V was clipped by 4 bases and J by 11 bases, with 14 bases between them. CDR3 residues: CASSSGQNLKLFF. DNA for the CDR3: TGTGCCAGCAGCTCCGGACAGAACTTGAAACTGTTTTTT.